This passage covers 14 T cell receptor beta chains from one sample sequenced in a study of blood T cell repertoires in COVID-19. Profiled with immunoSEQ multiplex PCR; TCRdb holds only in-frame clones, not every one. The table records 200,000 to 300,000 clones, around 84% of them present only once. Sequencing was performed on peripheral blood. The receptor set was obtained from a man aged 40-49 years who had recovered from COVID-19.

The CDR3 is CASNRALQPQHF. The CDR3 DNA reads as TGTGCCAGCAACAGAGCTCTCCAGCCCCAGCATTTT. The genes are TRBV5-8 and TRBJ1-5; D ambiguous. This CDR3 has 12 residues. Per germline, CDR1 SGHTS and CDR2 YDEGEE. V was pared by 6 bases and J by 7 bases, with 11 bases between.

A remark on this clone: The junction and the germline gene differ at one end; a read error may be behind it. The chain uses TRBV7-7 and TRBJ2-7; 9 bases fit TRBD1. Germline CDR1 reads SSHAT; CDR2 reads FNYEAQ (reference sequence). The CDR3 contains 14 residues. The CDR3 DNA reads TGTGCTAGCAGCCCGGACAGGGGAGGGTACGAGCAGTACTTC. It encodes CASSPDRGGYEQYF.

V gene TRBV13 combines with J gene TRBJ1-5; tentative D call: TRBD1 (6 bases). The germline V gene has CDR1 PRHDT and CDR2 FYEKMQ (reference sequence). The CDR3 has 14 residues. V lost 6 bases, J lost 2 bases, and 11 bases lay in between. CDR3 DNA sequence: TGTGCCAGCAGTTCGGGACACCGCAATCAGCCCCAGCATTTT. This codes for CASSSGHRNQPQHF. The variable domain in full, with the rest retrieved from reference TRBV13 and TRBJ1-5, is AAGVIQSPRHLIKEKRETATLKCYPIPRHDTVYWYQQGPGQDPQFLISFYEKMQSDKGSIPDRFSAQQFSDYHSELNMSSLELGDSALYFCASSSGHRNQPQHFGDGTRLSIL.

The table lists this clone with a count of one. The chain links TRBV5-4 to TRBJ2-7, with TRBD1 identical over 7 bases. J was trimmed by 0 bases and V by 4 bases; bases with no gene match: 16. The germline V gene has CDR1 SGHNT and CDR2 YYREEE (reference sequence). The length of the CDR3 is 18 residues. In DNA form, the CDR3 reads TGTGCCAGCAGCCCCGGACAGGTCCTATTATCCAGCTCCTACGAGCAGTACTTC. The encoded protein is CASSPGQVLLSSSYEQYF.

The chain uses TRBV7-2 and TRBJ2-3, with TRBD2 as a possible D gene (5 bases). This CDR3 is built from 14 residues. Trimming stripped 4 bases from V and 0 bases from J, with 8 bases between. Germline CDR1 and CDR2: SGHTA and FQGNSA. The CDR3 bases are TGTGCCAGCAGCTGGCGGACTAGCACAGATACGCAGTATTTT. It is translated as CASSWRTSTDTQYF.

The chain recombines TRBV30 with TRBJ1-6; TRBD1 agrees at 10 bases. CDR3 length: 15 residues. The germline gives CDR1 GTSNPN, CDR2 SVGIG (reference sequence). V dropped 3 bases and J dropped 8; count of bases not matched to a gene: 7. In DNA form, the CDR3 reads TGTGCCTGGAGCCCCCGGGACAGGGGATATTCACCCCTCCACTTT. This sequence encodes CAWSPRDRGYSPLHF.

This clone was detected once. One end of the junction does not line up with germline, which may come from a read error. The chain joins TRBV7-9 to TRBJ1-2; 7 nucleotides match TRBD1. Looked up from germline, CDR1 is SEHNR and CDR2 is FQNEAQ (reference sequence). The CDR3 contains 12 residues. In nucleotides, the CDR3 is TGTGCCAGCAGCAACGACAGGGCCATCCTCATCTTC. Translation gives CASSNDRAILIF.

The CDR3 region is CASSHYPTGVSSGANVLTF. The DNA for the CDR3 is TGCGCCAGCAGCCACTACCCGACAGGGGTCAGCTCTGGGGCCAACGTCCTGACTTTC. V is TRBV5-1 and J is TRBJ2-6, with TRBD1 matching 8 bases. The ends lost 4 bases at V and 0 bases at J; junction bases unmatched: 12. This CDR3 comprises 19 residues. The germline CDR1 and CDR2 sequences are SGHRS and YFSETQ.

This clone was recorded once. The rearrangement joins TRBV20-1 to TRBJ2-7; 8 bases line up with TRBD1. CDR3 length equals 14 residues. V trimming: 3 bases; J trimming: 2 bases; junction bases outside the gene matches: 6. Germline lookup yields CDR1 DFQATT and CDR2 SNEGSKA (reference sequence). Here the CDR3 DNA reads TGCAGTGCTAGTGTTGCGGGACAGGCCTACGAGCAGTACTTC. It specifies CSASVAGQAYEQYF.

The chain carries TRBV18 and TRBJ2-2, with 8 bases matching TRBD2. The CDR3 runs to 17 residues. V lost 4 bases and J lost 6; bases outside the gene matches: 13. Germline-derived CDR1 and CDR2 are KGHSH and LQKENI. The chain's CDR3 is CASSRGASGSSAGELFF. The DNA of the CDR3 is TGTGCCAGCTCACGGGGGGCGAGCGGGAGCAGCGCCGGGGAGCTGTTTTTT.

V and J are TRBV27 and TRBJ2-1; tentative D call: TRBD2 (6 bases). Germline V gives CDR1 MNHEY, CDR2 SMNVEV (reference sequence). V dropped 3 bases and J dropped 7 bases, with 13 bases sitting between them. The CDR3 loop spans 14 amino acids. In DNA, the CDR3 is TGTGCCAGCAGTTTCTTTGCGGGGATAAATGAGCAGTTCTTC. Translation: CASSFFAGINEQFF.

CDR3 DNA: TGCGCCAGCAGCCAGAGGATATACAGGGGTGCCCGCATGAACACTGAAGCTTTCTTT. Protein: CASSQRIYRGARMNTEAFF. The rearrangement links TRBV4-1 to TRBJ1-1; TRBD1 matches 7 bases. Germline V CDR1 and CDR2: MGHRA, YSYEKL. Losses at the gene ends were 3 bases for V and 0 bases for J; bases not matched to a gene: 16. The CDR3 is 19 residues long.

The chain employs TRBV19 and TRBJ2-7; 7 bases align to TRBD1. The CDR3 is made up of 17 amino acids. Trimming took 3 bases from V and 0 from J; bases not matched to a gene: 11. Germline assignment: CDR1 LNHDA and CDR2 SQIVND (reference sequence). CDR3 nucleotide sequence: TGTGCCAGTAGTATGTTGGCCGGGACAGCCGCCTCCTACGAGCAGTACTTC. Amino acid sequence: CASSMLAGTAASYEQYF.

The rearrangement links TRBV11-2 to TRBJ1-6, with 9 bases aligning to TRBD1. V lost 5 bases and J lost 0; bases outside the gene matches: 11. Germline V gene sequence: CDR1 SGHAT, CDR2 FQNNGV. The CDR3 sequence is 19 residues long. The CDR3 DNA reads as TGTGCCAGCAGCCATGGGACAGGGTTCGTCCGCTCCTATAATTCACCCCTCCACTTT. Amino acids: CASSHGTGFVRSYNSPLHF.